This T cell receptor (beta chain) was sequenced in a study of T cells after posttransplantation cyclophosphamide. Study outcomes and limitations: Later post-transplant blood repertoires were often dominated by donor CD8+ memory clones. Skin or GI-infiltrating T cells shared few TRB sequences with blood. Recipient CMV seropositivity and CMV reactivation strongly tracked TRB clonality.

With 3 bases clipped from V and 4 bases from J, the junction kept 6 bases outside the gene matches. Germline V gene data show CDR1 as WNHNN and CDR2 as SYGVQD (reference sequence). This CDR3 region has 16 residues. The table came from immunoSEQ multiplex PCR; TCRdb's copy has only in-frame clones and leaves some out. The profile covers 9,500 to 15,000 clones, none occurring a single time. There are many counts of this clone. The antigen remains unidentified. Cyclophosphamide on days +3 and +4 followed busulfan-fludarabine conditioning and a marrow graft. The sequencing here drew on PBMCs, taken after allogeneic stem cell transplant with posttransplant cyclophosphamide. The receptor was isolated from a female patient in her 40s who received an allogeneic stem cell transplant from a related donor, was CMV-positive, and had acute GVHD only. Some T cells may arise from the graft donor. The V call is TRBV10-1, the J call TRBJ2-7; 13 bases match TRBD2. The CDR3 protein is CASSESGTSGVYEQYF. Written as DNA, the CDR3 is TGCGCCAGCAGTGAATCCGGGACTAGCGGGGTTTACGAGCAGTACTTC.